This T cell receptor (beta chain) was sequenced in a study of blood T cell repertoires in COVID-19 (TCRdb year 2020). Concerning the study at large: Samples from collaborators originated in the United States, Italy and Spain and spanned both the acute and convalescent phases of COVID-19. The material from the prospective study consisted of cDNA or gDNA derived from T cells, B-cell-depleted T cells, or PBMCs. The dataset comprised deeply sampled blood TCRbeta repertoires from subjects exposed to, actively infected with, or recovered from COVID-19. The repertoires were released in a freely available public database meant as a resource for research on the immune response to SARS-CoV-2. The samples were drawn from the first 160 participants of the ongoing ImmuneRACE study and from about 1,200 subjects provided by 6 global collaborators. Sample metadata almost always included a de-identified subject ID, COVID-19 status, age in years and sex. HLA class I and class II types, where available, came from metadata supplied by the sample provider rather than from assay-based typing.

What the research found in general, with its limitations: Clinical and demographic metadata were provided uncurated, with the amount varying by source and participant.

At one collaborating source in Seattle, patients were enrolled during active infection and were followed longitudinally through the course of disease. Each collaborating institution followed its own protocols to collect whole blood in K2EDTA tubes. For TCRbeta analysis, collaborator samples were shipped as frozen whole blood, as isolated PBMCs, or as DNA extracted from either sample type. TCRbeta CDR3 regions were amplified from genomic DNA using the immunoSEQ Assay, a bias-controlled multiplex PCR. Per the authors' processing: The number of nucleated cells in each sample was estimated from the amplification of reference gene primers within the assay. Sequence reads were collapsed and filtered to measure the absolute abundance of every unique TCRbeta CDR3 rearrangement. Productive Simpson clonality was computed per sample as the square root of Simpson's diversity index over productive rearrangements. Not all clones reach the TCRdb copy of this immuneACCESS table, which keeps in-frame sequences only. Checked studies attribute under half of the gap to unresolved V genes and leave the rest unexplained. For V, J and clone size, that table is used; D and trimming come from the DNA. The sample yields roughly 250,000 clones; nearly 95% were counted once. The ten largest account for 0.8% to 0.95% of the sample.

Regarding this clone: Its antigen is still unknown. No base qualities exist here, and no much larger clone lies one base off it.

This sequence was found in a man aged 25-45 years with COVID-19, enrolled during active disease. Sequencing used peripheral blood.

The CDR3 reads as follows: CASSLGALTEAFF. The DNA sequence is given as TGTGCCAGCAGCTTGGGGGCCCTCACTGAAGCTTTCTTT. The chain uses TRBV11-2 and TRBJ1-1, and TRBD1 may be the D gene, going by 6 matching bases. The germline V gene specifies SGHAT as CDR1 and FQNNGV as CDR2. From the cysteine up to the phenylalanine, the CDR3 has a length of 13 residues. Of the read, only the CDR3 DNA is kept; its 39 bases are in frame from base 1. Trimming removed 3 bases from V and 4 bases from J, leaving 9 bases between the germline ends.